This section outlines one T cell receptor (beta chain) sequence together with its context. V lost 6 bases and J 4 bases, leaving 7 bases between the germline ends. This CDR3 is built from 12 residues. Looked up from germline, CDR1 is MNHEY and CDR2 is SMNVEV (reference sequence). The data originate from a study of blood T cell repertoires in COVID-19. The wider study: Samples taken during acute and convalescent COVID-19 were collected in the United States, Italy and Spain. PBMCs, B-cell-depleted T cells, or T cells were the source of the cDNA or gDNA that made up the material.

The authors' processing: Nucleated cell counts were estimated from reference gene primer amplification. Measured with immunoSEQ multiplex PCR; TCRdb has only the in-frame clones, and not every one. Clone size and the V and J calls come from that table; the DNA yielded D and trimming. This table holds 240,000 or so clones, 88% found once. The genes are TRBV27 and TRBJ1-5; D is uncertain. Source material: peripheral blood. The clonotype comes from a woman in her thirties with acute or convalescent COVID-19. The CDR3 reads CASRTENQPQHF. CDR3 sequence (DNA): TGTGCCAGCAGAACAGAGAATCAGCCCCAGCATTTT.